The 4 T cell receptor beta chains presented below share a single source sample, sequenced in a study of identical twins. TCRdb re-called the 5' RACE reads with MiXCR, one entry per CDR3 protein. This sample has some 760,000 distinct CDR3 sequences, with 15% to 20% found just once. This sample was also put to use in a study of T cells expressing NK-cell markers.

Sequenced input: PBMCs. The receptor set was obtained from a young woman in good health.

This clonotype was seen only once. The junction departs from germline at one end; a sequencing error may be responsible. CDR3 sequence (DNA): TGTGCCTGCAGTTTAGGGAGGATCGGGCTAGCGAGGAACACCGGGGAGCTGTTTTTT. This gives the protein CACSLGRIGLARNTGELFF. J is TRBJ2-2 and V is TRBV12-3 or TRBV12-4; D is perhaps TRBD2 (6 bases). This CDR3 contains 19 residues.

CDR3 protein: CASSPPSGRYNEQFF. CDR3 in DNA: TGTGCCAGCAGTCCTCCTAGCGGGAGATACAATGAGCAGTTCTTC. The chain has TRBV12-3 or TRBV12-4 and TRBJ2-1; TRBD2 matches at 10 bases. The V and J ends lost 5 bases and 4 bases, in that order; junction bases with no gene match: 5. The CDR3 runs to 15 residues.

V usage is TRBV5-5 and J usage is TRBJ2-2; the D gene is possibly TRBD2 (7 bases). Germline values: CDR1 SGHKS, CDR2 YYEKEE (reference sequence). The CDR3 spans 13 residues. Trimming shortened V by 9 bases and J by 4 bases, and 13 bases separated the two germline ends. This CDR3 is CAIRRGPTGELFF. CDR3 DNA sequence: TGTGCCATACGGCGGGGGCCCACCGGGGAGCTGTTTTTT.

This clonotype was recorded many times. CDR3 amino acids: CASSIRASSSGANVLTF. CDR3 coding DNA: TGCGCCAGCAGCATCAGGGCGTCGAGCTCTGGGGCCAACGTCCTGACTTTC. The V gene is TRBV5-1, the J gene TRBJ2-6; D is perhaps TRBD1 (5 bases). This CDR3 is 17 amino acids long. Trimming stripped 4 bases from V and 0 bases from J, with 14 bases between. Germline CDR1 and CDR2: SGHRS and YFSETQ.